This T cell receptor beta chain was sequenced in a study of T-cell reconstitution after alpha-beta-depleted transplantation in children. Findings and caveats of the study: TCRbeta diversity was high at day 60 in some patients (a result of surviving recipient T cells and thymic progenitors). Newly generated T cells supplied most T-cell counts and diversity one year post-transplant.

TCRbeta library preparation incorporated unique molecular identifiers. From the PCR reads, TCRdb called clonotypes with MiXCR, one entry per CDR3 protein. The sample yields about 420,000 distinct CDR3 sequences, 15% to 20% seen once. CDR1 is SEHNR, CDR2 FQNEAQ, per germline (reference sequence). The CDR3 consists of 14 residues. V was pared by 5 bases and J by 1 base, with 11 bases between. This clonotype was seen a handful of times. Antigen specificity is unknown. This specimen was PBMCs, mostly from graft donor cells, taken 360 days after TCRalphabeta/CD19-depleted stem cell transplant. This sequence originates from a boy under two years old who had a stem cell transplant for Wiskott-Aldrich syndrome, so the T cells may come from the graft donor. The chain combines TRBV7-9 with TRBJ1-1; tentatively, D is TRBD1 (6 bases). CDR3 region: CASSHRAGNTEAFF. The CDR3 DNA reads TGTGCCAGCAGCCACAGGGCGGGGAACACTGAAGCTTTCTTT.